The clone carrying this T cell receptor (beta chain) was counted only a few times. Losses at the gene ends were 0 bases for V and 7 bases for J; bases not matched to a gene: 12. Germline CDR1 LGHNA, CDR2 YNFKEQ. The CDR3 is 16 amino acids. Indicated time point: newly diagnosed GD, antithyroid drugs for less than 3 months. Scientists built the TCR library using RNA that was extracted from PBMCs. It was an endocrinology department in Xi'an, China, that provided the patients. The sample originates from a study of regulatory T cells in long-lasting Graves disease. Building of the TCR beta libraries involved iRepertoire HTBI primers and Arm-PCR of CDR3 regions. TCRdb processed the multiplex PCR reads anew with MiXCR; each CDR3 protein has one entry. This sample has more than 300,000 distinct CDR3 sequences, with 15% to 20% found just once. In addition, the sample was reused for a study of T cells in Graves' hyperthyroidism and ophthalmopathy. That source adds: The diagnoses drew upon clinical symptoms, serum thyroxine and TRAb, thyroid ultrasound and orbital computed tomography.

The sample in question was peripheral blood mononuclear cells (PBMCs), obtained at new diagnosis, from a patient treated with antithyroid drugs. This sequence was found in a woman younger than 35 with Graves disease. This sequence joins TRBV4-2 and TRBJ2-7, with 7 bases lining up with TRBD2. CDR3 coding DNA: TGTGCCAGCAGCCAAGATGTGGCTAGCGGCAGTGGGGAGCAGTACTTC. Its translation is CASSQDVASGSGEQYF.